This entry concerns a single T cell receptor beta chain. Its antigen is currently not known. No qualities accompany the bases; no much larger clone lies one base away. Receptor libraries were prepared by the immunoSEQ multiplex PCR assay. Per the original workflow: To diagnose cytomegalovirus status from the catalog of TCR beta chain sequences, a statistical classification framework was built. Here the immuneACCESS table is served through TCRdb, limited to in-frame sequences with V and J called. Missing clones are a known gap in these copies; in checked studies unresolved V genes cover under half, and the rest lacks a known reason. V, J and clone size were drawn from that table, and D and trimming were deduced from the DNA. A total of about 220,000 clones appear in this sample, approximately 88% of them only once. The ten largest clones capture roughly 13% of the sample. This sample is drawn from a study of cytomegalovirus exposure and HLA in healthy donors (dated by TCRdb to about 2017). Study-wide context: According to a later analysis, one platform produced both the 120 validation repertoires and the approximately 670 repertoires of the first cohort. The aim of the study was to test whether cataloging public T cell receptors could identify signatures of past pathogen exposure. Besides the first cohort of more than 650 subjects, a separate validation cohort made up of 120 or so different subjects was used. To predict cytomegalovirus infection status, the study brought together high-throughput TCR immunosequencing, statistical association of individual TCRs with disease status, and machine learning.

The paper's findings and limits, for the study overall: Most TCR sequences were observed very rarely across donors, whereas some public TCRs were present in many individuals. According to the authors, the approach could potentially be generalized to other disease states and immunological phenotypes. The study gave a list of 150 to 200 TCR beta chains associated with cytomegalovirus. A later analysis found that TCRs clustered in the first cohort also tended to co-occur in the approximately 120 validation repertoires, with approximately 93% of cluster scores above 0. In vitro tests confirmed that three of the cytomegalovirus-associated TCR beta chains recognize cytomegalovirus antigens. A later analysis had no HLA typing for the validation cohort, so co-occurrence there was scored across all 120 or so repertoires. Cytomegalovirus status was reported to be diagnosed by the classifier with high specificity and sensitivity in both the original and validation cohorts.

V and J are trimmed by 2 bases and 8 bases, and the gene matches miss 4 bases of the junction. Spanning cysteine to phenylalanine, the CDR3 consists of 13 amino acids. Only CDR3 DNA remains: 39 bases, in frame from the first base. The germline V gene specifies SGHDT as CDR1 and YYEEEE as CDR2. Donors formed part of the validation cohort, which comprised 120 subjects and was distinct from the first cohort of 690 or so subjects. Sample: PBMCs. The sequence links TRBV5-6 to TRBJ2-1, and 7 junction bases match TRBD1. The sequence came from a young woman in good health and CMV-seropositive. The CDR3 here reads CASSLRGPYEQFF. Here is the DNA: TGTGCCAGCAGCTTAAGGGGGCCCTATGAGCAGTTCTTC.